This entry features one TCR beta chain sequence. Its antigen is unidentified. TCRdb's copy holds only in-frame clones and misses some; the assay was immunoSEQ multiplex PCR. The sample carries 20,000 or so clones, roughly 80% recorded once. The source of the sample is a study of PD-1 blockade in classical Hodgkin lymphoma. Study findings and constraints: Significantly greater TCR diversity emerged by C4D1 in CD4+ cells but not CD8+ cells.

Looked up from germline, CDR1 is MNHEY and CDR2 is SVGAGI. V was pared by 2 bases and J by 4 bases, with 9 bases between. The CDR3 loop spans 13 amino acids. Time point denoted: cycle 4 day 1 (C4D1), after less than 7 weeks of nivolumab. All patients experienced relapse after autologous stem cell transplantation, and brentuximab vedotin exposure was variable. Magnetic negative selection purified CD4+ T cells from thawed PBMCs. The origin of this receptor is a human donor with classical Hodgkin lymphoma. This sequence joins TRBV6-5 and TRBJ2-7; D may be TRBD2 (6 bases). The specimen was CD4+ T cells from blood, collected before the fourth cycle of nivolumab. CDR3 DNA sequence: TGTGCCAGCAGTTACGGGGGGAATTACGAGCAGTACTTC. Translating it yields CASSYGGNYEQYF.